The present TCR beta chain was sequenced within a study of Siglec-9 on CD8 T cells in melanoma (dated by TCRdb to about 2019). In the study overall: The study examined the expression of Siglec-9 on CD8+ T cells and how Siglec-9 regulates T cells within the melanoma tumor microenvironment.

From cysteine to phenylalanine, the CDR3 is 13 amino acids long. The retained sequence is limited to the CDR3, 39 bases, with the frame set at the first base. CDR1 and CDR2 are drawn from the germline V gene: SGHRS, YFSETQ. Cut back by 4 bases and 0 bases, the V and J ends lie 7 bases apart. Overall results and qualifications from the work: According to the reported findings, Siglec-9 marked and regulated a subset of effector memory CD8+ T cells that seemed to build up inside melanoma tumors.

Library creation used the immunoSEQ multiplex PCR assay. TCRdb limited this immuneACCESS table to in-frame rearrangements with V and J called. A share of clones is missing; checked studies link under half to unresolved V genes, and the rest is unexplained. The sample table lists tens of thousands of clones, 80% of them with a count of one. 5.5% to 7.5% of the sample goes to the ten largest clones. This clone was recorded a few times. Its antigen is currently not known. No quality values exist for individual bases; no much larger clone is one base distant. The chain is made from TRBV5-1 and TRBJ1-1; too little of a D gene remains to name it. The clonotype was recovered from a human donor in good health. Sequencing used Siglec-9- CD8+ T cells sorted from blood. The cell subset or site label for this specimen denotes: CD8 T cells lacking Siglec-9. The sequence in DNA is TGCGCCAGCAGCATCGGTTTGAACACTGAAGCTTTCTTT. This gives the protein CASSIGLNTEAFF.